This entry lists 7 T cell receptor beta chains sequenced from one sample in a study of cytotoxic CD8 clonotypes in ibrutinib-treated CLL. Method: immunoSEQ multiplex PCR; TCRdb's copy keeps in-frame clones and lacks some. The table records 150,000 or so clones, around 84% of them present only once. The material sequenced was PBMCs, taken after 36 months of ibrutinib treatment. The receptors originated from a human donor with chronic lymphocytic leukemia.

This clone was seen a handful of times. The chain joins TRBV6-1 to TRBJ2-7, with D unclear. V gave up 5 bases and J gave up 0 bases, with 11 bases separating them. The CDR3 length is 14 residues. Per germline, CDR1 MNHNS and CDR2 SASEGT. For the CDR3, the DNA is TGTGCCAGCAGTCATGCCGTGGGCTCCTACGAGCAGTACTTC. This gives the protein CASSHAVGSYEQYF.

This chain uses TRBV28 with TRBJ2-2, with unresolved D. CDR3 length equals 13 residues. The ends were cut back, 2 bases at V and 7 bases at J, with 8 bases in the middle. CDR1 and CDR2 from the germline V gene are MDHEN and SYDVKM. The CDR3 region has the DNA TGTGCCAGCAGTTTAGGTGCAGGCGGGGAGCTGTTTTTT. It yields the protein CASSLGAGGELFF.

This clone showed up just once. The chain uses TRBV19 and TRBJ1-1; D is undetermined. The CDR3 spans 11 residues. Trimming left V 6 bases short and J 1 base short, with 3 bases between. Germline CDR1 is LNHDA and CDR2 is SQIVND (reference sequence). The CDR3 DNA is TGTGCCAGTAGGGGGAACACTGAAGCTTTCTTT. It specifies CASRGNTEAFF.

The V and J genes are TRBV10-3 and TRBJ2-7, with D perhaps TRBD2 (6 bases). Trimming took off 6 bases at V and 6 bases at J, with 18 bases between the two ends. CDR1 is ENHRY, CDR2 SYGVKD, per germline. This CDR3 is built from 14 residues. The CDR3 spells CAIRGDSRLSEQYF. DNA for the CDR3: TGTGCCATCAGGGGGGACTCCCGTTTGAGCGAGCAGTACTTC.

The chain couples TRBV5-1 to TRBJ1-1; D possibly corresponds to TRBD1 (5 bases). CDR3 length: 11 amino acids. The V end lost 4 bases, the J end lost 7 bases, and 8 bases lay between the germline ends. The germline gives CDR1 SGHRS, CDR2 YFSETQ. As DNA, the CDR3 is TGCGCCAGCAGCAAGGGGAGTGAAGCTTTCTTT. Protein: CASSKGSEAFF.

The gene calls are TRBV30 and TRBJ1-4; no firm D call. Germline CDR1 GTSNPN, CDR2 SVGIG (reference sequence). Between the trimmed V and J ends, which lost 4 bases and 3 bases, there was a span of 12 bases. CDR3 length equals 14 residues. CDR3 in DNA: TGTGCCTGGAATGCGGTTTCGGCTAATGAAAAACTGTTTTTT. Its protein product is CAWNAVSANEKLFF. The complete variable domain, with remaining parts taken from reference TRBV30 and TRBJ1-4, reads SQTIHQWPATLVQPVGSPLSLECTVEGTSNPNLYWYRQAAGRGLQLLFYSVGIGQISSEVPQNLSASRPQDRQFILSSKKLLLSDSGFYLCAWNAVSANEKLFFGSGTQLSVL.

This chain uses TRBV10-3 with TRBJ2-7; 10 bases are shared with TRBD1. CDR3 length: 16 residues. Trimming at V came to 4 bases and at J to 2 bases, leaving 8 bases not matched to a gene. Germline CDR1 reads ENHRY; CDR2 reads SYGVKD. CDR3 bases: TGTGCCATCAGTGGGACCGGGACAGGGGCGCCCTACGAGCAGTACTTC. Protein: CAISGTGTGAPYEQYF.